These 8 T cell receptor beta chains were sequenced from one sample in a study of T cell responses to AZD1222 COVID-19 vaccine. Using immunoSEQ multiplex PCR, the repertoire was profiled, and TCRdb retains in-frame clones only, with some absent. The data show about 120,000 clones, with about 93% seen just once and approximately 5% held by the top ten. The sample in question was peripheral blood, obtained 28 days after the second AZD1222 dose. The source of these receptors is an adult who received the AZD1222 COVID-19 vaccine.

The chain combines TRBV3-1 (or the pseudogene TRBV3-2) with TRBJ1-4; no clear D. Trimming removed 4 bases from V and 5 bases from J, with 2 bases in between. Germline loops: CDR1 LGHDT, CDR2 YNNKEL (reference sequence). The CDR3 loop spans 11 amino acids. This CDR3 is CASSRNEKLFF. The CDR3 DNA sequence: TGTGCCAGCAGCCGGAATGAAAAACTGTTTTTT.

V is TRBV7-2 and J is TRBJ2-2; 10 nucleotides line up with TRBD1. V shed 4 bases, J shed 6 bases, and the junction held 8 bases outside the gene matches. Germline-derived CDR1 and CDR2 are SGHTA and FQGNSA. The length of the CDR3 is 16 residues. The DNA of the CDR3 is TGTGCCAGCAGCTCAGGGACAGGGGTGTCGGCCGGGGAGCTGTTTTTT. Encoded protein: CASSSGTGVSAGELFF.

The chain is built from TRBV10-3 and TRBJ1-2; the match to TRBD1 covers 9 bases. After removal of 8 bases from V and 4 bases from J, the junction contained 8 bases not matched to a gene. CDR1 is ENHRY, CDR2 SYGVKD, per germline. The CDR3 sequence is 14 residues long. The DNA for the CDR3 is TGTGCCATCGCTCAGGACAGGGGCGTCTATGGCTACACCTTC. Residues: CAIAQDRGVYGYTF.

This clone occurred a few times. The rearrangement links TRBV3-1 (or the pseudogene TRBV3-2) to TRBJ2-5; 7 nucleotides line up with TRBD2. The CDR3 is 14 residues long. The V gene's germline CDR1 is LGHDT and CDR2 YNNKEL (reference sequence). With 4 bases clipped from V and 2 bases from J, the junction kept 4 bases outside the gene matches. CDR3 amino acids: CASSLVGGQETQYF. The CDR3 coding sequence is TGTGCCAGCAGCCTCGTGGGGGGGCAAGAGACCCAGTACTTC.

This chain uses TRBV4-2 with TRBJ2-1; TRBD2 aligns across 11 bases. This CDR3 contains 16 residues. Germline V lookup: CDR1 LGHNA, CDR2 YNFKEQ. J lost 7 bases, V lost 4 bases, and 9 bases had no gene match. DNA of the CDR3: TGTGCCAGCAGCCCGTCACTAGCGGGAGCCGTGAATGAGCAGTTCTTC. Translated, it gives CASSPSLAGAVNEQFF.

The chain has TRBV10-2 and TRBJ1-4; D gene uncertain. V lost 1 base and J 0 bases, leaving 3 bases between the germline ends. Germline V CDR1 and CDR2: WSHSY, SAAADI. The CDR3 runs 14 residues. DNA of the CDR3: TGCGCCAGCAGTGAGTGGGCAACTAATGAAAAACTGTTTTTT. Translating it yields CASSEWATNEKLFF.

The chain has TRBV6-2 or TRBV6-3 and TRBJ2-5; 7 bases fit TRBD2. Germline CDR1 MNHEY, CDR2 SVGEGT. This CDR3 is 14 amino acids long. V shed 6 bases, J shed 2 bases, and the junction held 6 bases outside the gene matches. The CDR3 DNA follows: TGTGCCAGCAGCCCCGGGACTATTCAAGAGACCCAGTACTTC. It translates to CASSPGTIQETQYF.

This clone was observed once. This rearrangement joins TRBV27 to TRBJ1-2; no clear D. CDR3 size: 13 residues. Germline CDR1 is MNHEY and CDR2 is SMNVEV (reference sequence). V lost 1 base and J 5 bases, leaving 8 bases between the germline ends. CDR3 DNA: TGTGCCAGCAGTTTATTGTCCGGATATGGCTACACCTTC. This encodes CASSLLSGYGYTF.